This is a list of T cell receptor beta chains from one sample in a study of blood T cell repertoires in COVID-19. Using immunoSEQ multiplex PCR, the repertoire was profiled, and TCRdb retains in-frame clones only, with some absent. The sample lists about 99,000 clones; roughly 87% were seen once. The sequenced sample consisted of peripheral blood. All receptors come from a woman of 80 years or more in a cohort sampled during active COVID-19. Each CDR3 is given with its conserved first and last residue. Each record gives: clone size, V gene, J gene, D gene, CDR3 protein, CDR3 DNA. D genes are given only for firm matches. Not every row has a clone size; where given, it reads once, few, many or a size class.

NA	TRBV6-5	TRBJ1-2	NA	CASSSSVYGYTF	TGTGCCAGCAGCTCCTCTGTCTATGGCTACACCTTC
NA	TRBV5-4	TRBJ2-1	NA	CASSLGQGYNEQFF	TGTGCCAGCAGCTTGGGGCAGGGGTACAATGAGCAGTTCTTC
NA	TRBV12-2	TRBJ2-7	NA	CASRYRDMSYEQYF	TGTGCAAGTCGCTATCGGGACATGTCCTACGAGCAGTACTTC
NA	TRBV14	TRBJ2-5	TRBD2	CASSHFPSGSQETQYF	TGTGCCAGCAGCCATTTTCCTAGCGGGTCACAAGAGACCCAGTACTTC
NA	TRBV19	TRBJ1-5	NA	CASTLTGYNQPQHF	TGTGCCAGTACCCTGACAGGCTACAATCAGCCCCAGCATTTT
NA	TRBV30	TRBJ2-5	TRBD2	CAWSRVLAGQETQYF	TGTGCCTGGAGTAGGGTACTAGCGGGCCAAGAGACCCAGTACTTC
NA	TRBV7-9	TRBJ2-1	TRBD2	CASRLGGTSAYNEQFF	TGTGCCAGCAGACTTGGTGGGACTAGCGCGTACAATGAGCAGTTCTTC
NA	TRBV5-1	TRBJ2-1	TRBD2	CASRRLIAGEVAAFF	TGCGCCAGCAGGCGCCTTATAGCGGGAGAGGTCGCGGCGTTCTTC
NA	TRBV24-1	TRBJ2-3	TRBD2	CATTESGSGTDTQYF	TGTGCCACCACCGAAAGCGGGAGCGGCACAGATACGCAGTATTTT
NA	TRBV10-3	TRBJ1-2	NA	CAISPDSILGYTF	TGTGCCATCAGCCCGGACAGCATCTTGGGCTACACCTTC
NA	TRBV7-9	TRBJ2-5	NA	CASRTTGTSGAQYF	TGTGCCAGCAGAACAACCGGGACGTCGGGGGCCCAGTACTTC
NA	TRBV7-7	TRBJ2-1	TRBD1	CASSFGQGGNEQFF	TGTGCTAGCAGCTTCGGACAGGGGGGAAATGAGCAGTTCTTC
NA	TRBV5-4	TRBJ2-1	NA	CASSLGLDKNEQFF	TGTGCCAGCAGCTTGGGACTAGATAAGAATGAGCAGTTCTTC
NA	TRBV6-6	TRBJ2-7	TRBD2	CASSSRGEEQYF	TGTGCCAGCAGTTCCCGGGGGGAGGAGCAGTACTTC
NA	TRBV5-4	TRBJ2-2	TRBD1	CASSPYRGQIGELFF	TGTGCCAGCAGCCCCTACAGGGGGCAGATCGGGGAGCTGTTTTTT
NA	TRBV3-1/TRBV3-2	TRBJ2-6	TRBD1	CASSQGDRVFGANVLTF	TGTGCCAGCAGCCAAGGGGACAGGGTCTTTGGGGCCAACGTCCTGACTTTC
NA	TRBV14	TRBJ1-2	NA	CASSQTRGFGYTF	TGTGCCAGCAGCCAGACCAGGGGTTTTGGCTACACCTTC
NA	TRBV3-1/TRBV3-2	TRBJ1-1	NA	CASSWRGGMRTEAFF	TGTGCCAGCAGCTGGCGGGGGGGCATGAGGACTGAAGCTTTCTTT
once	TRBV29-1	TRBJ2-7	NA	CSVSTGSGNEQYF	TGCAGCGTTAGTACAGGTTCTGGGAACGAGCAGTACTTC
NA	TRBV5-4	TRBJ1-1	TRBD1	CASTKTGKAEAFF	TGTGCCAGCACTAAGACAGGGAAAGCTGAAGCTTTCTTT
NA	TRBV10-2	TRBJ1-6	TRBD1	CASRDRPVSPLHF	TGCGCCAGCCGGGACAGACCCGTGTCACCCCTCCACTTT
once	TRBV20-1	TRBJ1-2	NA	CSASKGLGYTF	TGCAGTGCTAGCAAGGGGCTTGGCTACACCTTC
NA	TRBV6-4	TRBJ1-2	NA	CASSDLGENGYTF	TGTGCCAGCAGTGACTTGGGAGAGAATGGCTACACCTTC
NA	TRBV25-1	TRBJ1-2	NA	CASTKPGANYGYTF	TGTGCCAGCACCAAACCGGGAGCTAACTATGGCTACACCTTC
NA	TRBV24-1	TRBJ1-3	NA	CAIETRKRHTIRRSSGNTIYF	TGTGCCATCGAGACCAGGAAAAGACACACAATAAGACGCTCCTCTGGAAACACCATATATTTT
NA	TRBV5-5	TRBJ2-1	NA	CASTPLDAGAWSNEQFF	TGTGCCAGCACCCCTTTGGATGCGGGGGCCTGGAGCAATGAGCAGTTCTTC
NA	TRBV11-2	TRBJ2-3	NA	CASRGAGTDTQYF	TGTGCCAGCCGCGGAGCGGGCACAGATACGCAGTATTTT
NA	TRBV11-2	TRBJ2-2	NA	CASSSQGSGELFF	TGTGCCAGCAGCTCCCAGGGGTCCGGGGAGCTGTTTTTT
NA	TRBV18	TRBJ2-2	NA	CASSPSTVTGELFF	TGTGCCAGCTCACCCTCTACAGTGACCGGGGAGCTGTTTTTT
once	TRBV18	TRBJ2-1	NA	CASSPPGGATYNEQFF	TGTGCCAGCTCACCACCGGGCGGGGCGACCTACAATGAGCAGTTCTTC
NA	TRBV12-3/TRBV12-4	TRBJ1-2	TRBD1	CASSFRQGGGYTF	TGTGCCAGCAGTTTTCGACAGGGTGGCGGCTACACCTTC
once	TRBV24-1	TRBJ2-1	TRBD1	CATSDPGQVNEQFF	TGTGCCACCAGTGATCCCGGACAGGTCAATGAGCAGTTCTTC
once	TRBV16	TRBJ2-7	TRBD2	CASSLSASGNSYEQYF	TGTGCCAGCAGCTTATCGGCTAGCGGGAACTCCTACGAGCAGTACTTC
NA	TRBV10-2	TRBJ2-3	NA	CASSVALGTDTQYF	TGCGCCAGCAGCGTAGCATTGGGCACAGATACGCAGTATTTT
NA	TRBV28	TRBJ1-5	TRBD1	CASSLKGTGGFSNQPQHF	TGTGCCAGCAGTTTGAAAGGGACAGGGGGGTTTTCAAATCAGCCCCAGCATTTT